The T cell receptor (beta chain) described here comes from a study of blood T cell repertoires in COVID-19. In the authors' methods: By means of reference gene primer amplification, nucleated cell counts were estimated. The data were produced by immunoSEQ multiplex PCR, yet TCRdb's version contains in-frame clones alone and is incomplete. That table is the source of V, J and clone size, and D and trimming were worked out from the DNA. The sample holds 35,000 to 55,000 clones, approximately 85% seen once. The V gene lost 4 bases and the J gene lost 0 bases, with 17 bases spanning the gap. In germline, CDR1 is SGHDT, CDR2 YYEEEE. The CDR3 totals 17 residues.

Source material: peripheral blood. The clonotype comes from a human donor in a cohort sampled during active COVID-19. The chain couples TRBV5-6 to TRBJ2-4, with a tentative D call TRBD2 (6 bases). The CDR3 protein is CASSPTLGGPAKNIQYF. CDR3 DNA sequence: TGTGCCAGCAGCCCGACCCTGGGGGGTCCAGCCAAAAACATTCAGTACTTC.